The clone carrying this TCR beta chain was seen at least ten times. As yet, its antigen is unknown. Clinical symptoms, serum thyroxine, TRAb, thyroid ultrasound and orbital computed tomography were relied on for diagnosis. PBMCs were obtained from roughly 9.7 ml of fresh peripheral blood. This sample is drawn from a study of Graves' ophthalmopathy and Graves' hyperthyroidism. This CDR3 spans 15 amino acids. CDR1 and CDR2 from the germline V gene are SGHTA and FQGNSA. J was trimmed by 3 bases and V by 6 bases; bases with no gene match: 4. RNA transcripts yielded amplified TCR beta CDR3 regions. Following a first-round RT-PCR that used HTBI primers, a second-round multiplex PCR was carried out. TCRdb passed the multiplex PCR reads through MiXCR, listing each CDR3 protein once. The table lists 300,000 to 400,000 distinct CDR3 sequences, 15% to 20% of them singletons. Study-level findings and limits: The majority of expanded thyroid clonotypes above 0.001 frequency also occurred in blood.

The chain carries TRBV7-2 and TRBJ2-2, with 10 bases that match TRBD2. Specimen: peripheral blood. The clonotype originates from an adult man with Graves' ophthalmopathy. CDR3 sequence (DNA): TGTGCCAGCAGGCAAGCGGGAGGGTACACCGGGGAGCTGTTTTTT. Translated, it gives CASRQAGGYTGELFF.